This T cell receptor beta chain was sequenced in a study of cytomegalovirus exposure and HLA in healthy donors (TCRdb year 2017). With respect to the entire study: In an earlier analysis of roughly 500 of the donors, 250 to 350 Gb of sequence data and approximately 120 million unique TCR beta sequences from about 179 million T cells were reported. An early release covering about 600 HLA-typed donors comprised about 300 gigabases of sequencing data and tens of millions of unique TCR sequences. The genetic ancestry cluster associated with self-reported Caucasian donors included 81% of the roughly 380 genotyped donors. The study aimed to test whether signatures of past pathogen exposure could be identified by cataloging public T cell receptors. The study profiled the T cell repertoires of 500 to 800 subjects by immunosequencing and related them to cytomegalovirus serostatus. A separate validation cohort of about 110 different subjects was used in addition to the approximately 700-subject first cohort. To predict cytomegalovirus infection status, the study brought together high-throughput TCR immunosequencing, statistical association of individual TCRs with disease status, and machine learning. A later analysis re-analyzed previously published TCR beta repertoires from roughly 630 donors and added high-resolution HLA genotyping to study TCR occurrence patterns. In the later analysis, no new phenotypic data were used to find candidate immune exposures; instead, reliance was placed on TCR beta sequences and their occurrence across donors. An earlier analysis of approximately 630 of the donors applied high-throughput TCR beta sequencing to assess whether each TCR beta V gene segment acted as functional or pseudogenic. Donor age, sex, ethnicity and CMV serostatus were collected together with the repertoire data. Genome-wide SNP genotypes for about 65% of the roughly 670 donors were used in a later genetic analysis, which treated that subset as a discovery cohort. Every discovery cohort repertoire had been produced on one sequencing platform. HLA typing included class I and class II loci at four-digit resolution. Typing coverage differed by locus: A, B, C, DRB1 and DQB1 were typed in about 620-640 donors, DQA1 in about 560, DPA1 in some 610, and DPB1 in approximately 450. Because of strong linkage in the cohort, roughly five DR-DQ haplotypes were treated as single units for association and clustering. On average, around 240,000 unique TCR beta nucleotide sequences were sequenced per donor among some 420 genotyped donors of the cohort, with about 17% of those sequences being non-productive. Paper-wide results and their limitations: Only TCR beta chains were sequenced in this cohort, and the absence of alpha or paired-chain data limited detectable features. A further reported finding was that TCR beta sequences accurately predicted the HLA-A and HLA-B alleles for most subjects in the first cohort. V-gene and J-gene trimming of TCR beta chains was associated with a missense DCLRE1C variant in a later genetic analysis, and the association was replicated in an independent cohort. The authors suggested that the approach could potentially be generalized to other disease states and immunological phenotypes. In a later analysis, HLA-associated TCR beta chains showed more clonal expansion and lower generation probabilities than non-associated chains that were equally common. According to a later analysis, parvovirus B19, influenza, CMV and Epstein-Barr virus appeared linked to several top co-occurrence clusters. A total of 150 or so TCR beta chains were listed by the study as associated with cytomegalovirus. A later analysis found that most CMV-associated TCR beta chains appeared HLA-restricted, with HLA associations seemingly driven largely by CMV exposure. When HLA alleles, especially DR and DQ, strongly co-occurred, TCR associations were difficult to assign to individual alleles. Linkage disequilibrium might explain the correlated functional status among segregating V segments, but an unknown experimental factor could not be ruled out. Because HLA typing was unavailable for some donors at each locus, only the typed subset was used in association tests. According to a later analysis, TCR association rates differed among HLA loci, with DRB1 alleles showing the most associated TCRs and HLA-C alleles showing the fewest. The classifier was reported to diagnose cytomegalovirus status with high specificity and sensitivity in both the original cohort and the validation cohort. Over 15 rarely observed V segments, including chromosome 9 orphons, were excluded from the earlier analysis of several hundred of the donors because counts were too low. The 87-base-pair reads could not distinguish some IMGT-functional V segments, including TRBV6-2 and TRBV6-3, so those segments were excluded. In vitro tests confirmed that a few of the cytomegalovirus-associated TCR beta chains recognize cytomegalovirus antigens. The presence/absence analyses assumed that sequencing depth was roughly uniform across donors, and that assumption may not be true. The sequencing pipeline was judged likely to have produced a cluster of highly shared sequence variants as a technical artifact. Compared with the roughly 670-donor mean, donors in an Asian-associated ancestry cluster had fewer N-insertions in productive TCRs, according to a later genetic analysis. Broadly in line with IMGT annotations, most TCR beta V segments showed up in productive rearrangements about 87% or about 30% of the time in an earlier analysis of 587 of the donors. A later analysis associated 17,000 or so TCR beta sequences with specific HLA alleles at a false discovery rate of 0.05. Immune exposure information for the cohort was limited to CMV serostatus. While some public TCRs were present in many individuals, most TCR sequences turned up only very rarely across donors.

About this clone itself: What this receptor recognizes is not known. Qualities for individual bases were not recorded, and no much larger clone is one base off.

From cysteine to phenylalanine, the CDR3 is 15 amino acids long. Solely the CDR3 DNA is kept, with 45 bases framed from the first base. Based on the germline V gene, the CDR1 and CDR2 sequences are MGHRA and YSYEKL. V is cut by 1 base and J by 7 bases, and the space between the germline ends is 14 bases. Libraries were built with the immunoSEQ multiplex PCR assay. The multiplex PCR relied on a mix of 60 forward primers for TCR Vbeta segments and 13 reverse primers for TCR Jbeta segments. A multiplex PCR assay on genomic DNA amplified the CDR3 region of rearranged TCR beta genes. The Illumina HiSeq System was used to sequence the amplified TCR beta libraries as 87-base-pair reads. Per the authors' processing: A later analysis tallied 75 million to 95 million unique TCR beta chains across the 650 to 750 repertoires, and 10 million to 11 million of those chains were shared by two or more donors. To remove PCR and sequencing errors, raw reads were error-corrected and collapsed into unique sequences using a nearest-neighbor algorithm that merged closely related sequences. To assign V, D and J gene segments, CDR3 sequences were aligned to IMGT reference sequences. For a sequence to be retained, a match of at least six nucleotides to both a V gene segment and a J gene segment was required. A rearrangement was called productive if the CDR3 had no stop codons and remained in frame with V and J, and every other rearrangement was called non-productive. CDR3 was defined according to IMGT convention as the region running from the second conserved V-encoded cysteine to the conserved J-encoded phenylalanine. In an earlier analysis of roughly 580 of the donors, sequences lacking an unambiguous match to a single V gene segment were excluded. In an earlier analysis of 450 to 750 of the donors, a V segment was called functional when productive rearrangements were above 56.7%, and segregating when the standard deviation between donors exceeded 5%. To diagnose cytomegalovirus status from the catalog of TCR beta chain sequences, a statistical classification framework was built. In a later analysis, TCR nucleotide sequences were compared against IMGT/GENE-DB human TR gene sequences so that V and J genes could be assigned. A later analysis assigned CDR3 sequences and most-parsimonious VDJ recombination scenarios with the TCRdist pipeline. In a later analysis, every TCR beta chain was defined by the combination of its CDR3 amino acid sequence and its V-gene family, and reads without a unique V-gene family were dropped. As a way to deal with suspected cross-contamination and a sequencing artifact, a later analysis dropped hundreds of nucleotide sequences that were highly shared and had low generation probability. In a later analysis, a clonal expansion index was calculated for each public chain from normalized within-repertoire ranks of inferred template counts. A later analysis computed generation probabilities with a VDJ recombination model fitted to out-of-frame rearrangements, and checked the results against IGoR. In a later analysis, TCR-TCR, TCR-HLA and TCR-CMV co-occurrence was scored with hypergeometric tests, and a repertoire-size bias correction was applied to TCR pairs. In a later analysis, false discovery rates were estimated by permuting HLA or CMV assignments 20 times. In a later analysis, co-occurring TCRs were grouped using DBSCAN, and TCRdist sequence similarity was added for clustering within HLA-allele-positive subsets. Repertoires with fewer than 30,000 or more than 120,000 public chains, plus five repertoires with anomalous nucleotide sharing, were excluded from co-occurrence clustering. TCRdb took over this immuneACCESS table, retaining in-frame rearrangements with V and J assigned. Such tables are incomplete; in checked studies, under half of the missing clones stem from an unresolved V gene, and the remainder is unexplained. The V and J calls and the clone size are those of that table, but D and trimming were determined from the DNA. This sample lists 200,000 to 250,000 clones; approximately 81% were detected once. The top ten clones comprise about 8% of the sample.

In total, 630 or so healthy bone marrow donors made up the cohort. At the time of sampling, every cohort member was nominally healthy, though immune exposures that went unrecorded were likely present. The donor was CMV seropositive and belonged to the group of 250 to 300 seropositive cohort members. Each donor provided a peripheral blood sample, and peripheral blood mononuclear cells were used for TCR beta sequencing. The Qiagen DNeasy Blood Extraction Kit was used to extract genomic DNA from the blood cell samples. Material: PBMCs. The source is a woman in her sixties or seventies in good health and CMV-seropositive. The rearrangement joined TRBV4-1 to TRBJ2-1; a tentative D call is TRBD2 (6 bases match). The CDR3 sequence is CASSQGELAGNEQFF. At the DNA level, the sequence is TGCGCCAGCAGCCAAGGAGAACTAGCCGGAAATGAGCAGTTCTTC.